This TCR beta chain was observed in a study of blood T cell repertoires in COVID-19. Clones were read by immunoSEQ multiplex PCR, and TCRdb kept only the in-frame ones, dropping some. The profile covers 25,000 to 35,000 clones, with around 85% appearing a single time and roughly 7% taken by the ten largest. CDR1 MNHEY and CDR2 SMNVEV come from the germline V gene (reference sequence). The CDR3 loop spans 14 amino acids. V was cut by 6 bases and J by 5 bases, with 13 bases left in between. The source of this sequence is a human donor in a cohort sampled during active COVID-19. The chain joins TRBV27 to TRBJ1-4; maybe TRBD1 (6 bases). The source material was peripheral blood. CDR3 in DNA: TGTGCCAGCAGGTTGACAGGCGAAAATGAAAAACTGTTTTTT. Its protein is CASRLTGENEKLFF.